These 23 T cell receptor beta chains were all obtained from the same sample, sequenced in a study of blood T cell repertoires in COVID-19. TCRdb's copy holds only in-frame clones and misses some; the assay was immunoSEQ multiplex PCR. The profile shows some 200,000 clones, about 82% of them singletons. The sequencing input was peripheral blood. Receptor source: a man aged 55-75 years with COVID-19, enrolled during active disease.

V and J are TRBV21-1 and TRBJ1-2; the D segment call TRBD1 is taken from the table without a DNA check. TRBV21-1 is shown as a pseudogene. The CDR3 consists of 15 residues. The CDR3 here is CASSKVRQKNYGYTF. In DNA, the CDR3 is TGTGCCAGCAGCAAAGTACGACAGAAAAACTATGGCTACACCTTC.

The rearrangement uses TRBV5-1 and TRBJ2-2; D not resolved. Germline-derived CDR1 and CDR2 are SGHRS and YFSETQ. The CDR3 totals 15 residues. V lost 4 bases, J lost 6 bases, and 16 bases lay in between. CDR3 sequence reads: CASSPASEYAGELFF. The CDR3, as DNA: TGCGCCAGCAGCCCGGCCAGCGAGTATGCCGGGGAGCTGTTTTTT.

J is TRBJ1-1 and V is TRBV29-1, with TRBD1 as a possible D gene (5 bases). The germline CDR1 and CDR2 sequences are SQVTM and ANQGSEA. With 8 bases removed from V and 2 bases from J, the gap between germline ends came to 12 bases. This CDR3 is built from 12 residues. CDR3 region: CSIRQTNTEAFF. The CDR3 DNA reads as TGCAGCATAAGACAGACTAACACTGAAGCTTTCTTT.

V is TRBV2 and J is TRBJ1-1, with D possibly matching TRBD1 (6 bases). V gave up 4 bases and J gave up 1 base, with 10 bases separating them. This CDR3 spans 14 amino acids. Per the germline V gene, CDR1 is SNHLY and CDR2 is FYNNEI. CDR3 in DNA: TGTGCCAGCAGTGTTGTCAGGGGGAACACTGAAGCTTTCTTT. Its translation is CASSVVRGNTEAFF.

As concerns this clone: Other DNA sequences in this sample translate to the same CDR3. This chain uses TRBV5-1 with TRBJ1-5, with D hard to call. The ends were cut back, 0 bases at V and 2 bases at J, with 3 bases in the middle. In germline, CDR1 is SGHRS, CDR2 YFSETQ. The CDR3 is 13 residues long. In DNA form, the CDR3 reads TGCGCCAGCAGCTTGGCGGGCAATCAGCCCCAGCATTTT. Translating it yields CASSLAGNQPQHF.

The rearrangement joins TRBV27 to TRBJ2-2, with 7 bases fitting TRBD1. With V trimmed by 5 bases and J by 7 bases, 13 bases remained unmatched. Germline V gene sequence: CDR1 MNHEY, CDR2 SMNVEV (reference sequence). The CDR3 extends over 16 amino acids. The CDR3 reads CASSPTGVIYSGELFF. The CDR3 DNA reads as TGTGCCAGCAGTCCTACAGGGGTCATTTACAGCGGGGAGCTGTTTTTT.

V and J are TRBV12-5 and TRBJ1-1; TRBD1 is a possible D gene (6 bases). The ends were cut back, 0 bases at V and 5 bases at J, with 10 bases in the middle. CDR1 is LGHNT and CDR2 is FRNRAP in the germline V gene. This CDR3 is built from 14 residues. CDR3 nucleotide sequence: TGTGCTAGTGGTTTGGTAGGGGGGGCAACTGAAGCTTTCTTT. This sequence encodes CASGLVGGATEAFF.

This clone appeared a single time. The V call is TRBV15, the J call TRBJ1-5, with 8 bases that match TRBD1. V was clipped by 5 bases and J by 5 bases; unmatched bases: 11. The CDR3 is 16 residues long. In germline, CDR1 is LNHNV, CDR2 YYDKDF (reference sequence). This CDR3 reads CATSGRTGIKDQPQHF. In DNA form, the CDR3 reads TGTGCCACCAGCGGGCGGACAGGGATAAAGGATCAGCCCCAGCATTTT.

The chain employs TRBV3-1 (or the pseudogene TRBV3-2) and TRBJ1-1, with a weak D call TRBD1 (5 bases). Germline CDR1 LGHDT, CDR2 YNNKEL (reference sequence). The CDR3 totals 15 residues. Deletions cut 0 bases from V and 7 bases from J, with 15 bases between. CDR3 bases: TGTGCCAGCAGCCAAGATTCATCCAGGGTTCGTGAAGCTTTCTTT. Translated: CASSQDSSRVREAFF.

The chain has TRBV30 and TRBJ1-5, with D possibly being TRBD1 (5 bases). CDR3 length equals 14 residues. Germline CDR1 reads GTSNPN; CDR2 reads SVGIG (reference sequence). Trimming removed 5 bases from V and 7 bases from J, with 18 bases in between. This CDR3 reads CAWGVGGGLQPQHF. The DNA of the CDR3 is TGTGCCTGGGGCGTTGGGGGGGGTCTCCAGCCCCAGCATTTT. Drawing the rest from reference TRBV30 and TRBJ1-5, the complete variable domain is SQTIHQWPATLVQPVGSPLSLECTVEGTSNPNLYWYRQAAGRGLQLLFYSVGIGQISSEVPQNLSASRPQDRQFILSSKKLLLSDSGFYLCAWGVGGGLQPQHFGDGTRLSIL.

V gene TRBV7-9 combines with J gene TRBJ1-2; 9 nucleotides match TRBD1. V lost 5 bases to trimming and J lost 4 bases; unmatched junction nucleotides: 11. Looked up from germline, CDR1 is SEHNR and CDR2 is FQNEAQ (reference sequence). This CDR3 is built from 16 residues. This chain's CDR3 is CASSERTGGPLYGYTF. The DNA for the CDR3 is TGTGCCAGCAGCGAACGAACAGGGGGCCCACTCTATGGCTACACCTTC.

The chain couples TRBV19 to TRBJ1-5; 8 nucleotides align to TRBD1. Germline values: CDR1 LNHDA, CDR2 SQIVND (reference sequence). V lost 4 bases to trimming and J lost 4 bases; unmatched junction nucleotides: 6. CDR3 size: 15 residues. Here the CDR3 DNA reads TGTGCCAGTAGTACCAAGACAGGGGTGAATCAGCCCCAGCATTTT. It encodes CASSTKTGVNQPQHF.

V and J are TRBV27 and TRBJ2-3; D ambiguous. Trimming cost V 2 bases and J 3 bases, with 6 bases left between them. Germline CDR1 MNHEY, CDR2 SMNVEV (reference sequence). CDR3 length equals 13 residues. In DNA, the CDR3 is TGTGCCAGCAGTTTACCTATGACAGATACGCAGTATTTT. This translates into CASSLPMTDTQYF.

This clone was counted only a few times. The rearrangement links TRBV25-1 to TRBJ1-4, with 10 bases that match TRBD1. The V and J ends lost 5 bases and 8 bases, in that order; junction bases with no gene match: 17. Germline V gene lookup returns CDR1 MGHDK and CDR2 SYGVNS. CDR3 length: 18 residues. CDR3 region: CASSPGTGAFERGEKLFF. Here the CDR3 DNA reads TGTGCCAGCAGTCCCGGGACAGGGGCATTCGAGCGAGGGGAAAAACTGTTTTTT.

The V gene is TRBV19, the J gene TRBJ2-3; D possibly corresponds to TRBD2 (6 bases). V was pared by 6 bases and J by 0 bases, with 13 bases between. From germline, CDR1 is LNHDA and CDR2 SQIVND (reference sequence). This CDR3 region has 15 residues. CDR3 coding DNA: TGTGCCAGTAGGCCCATTGGGGGGAGCACAGATACGCAGTATTTT. Translating gives CASRPIGGSTDTQYF.

The chain uses TRBV6-5 and TRBJ1-1; D perhaps matches TRBD1 (5 bases). Trimming left V 0 bases short and J 6 bases short, with 14 bases between. CDR1 and CDR2 from the germline V gene are MNHEY and SVGAGI. This CDR3 spans 15 amino acids. CDR3 sequence reads: CASSYSGQALPEAFF. DNA of the CDR3: TGTGCCAGCAGTTACTCGGGGCAGGCGTTACCTGAAGCTTTCTTT.

The rearrangement uses TRBV5-1 and TRBJ1-2; D is possibly TRBD1 (5 bases). The germline gives CDR1 SGHRS, CDR2 YFSETQ. V was clipped by 3 bases and J by 2 bases, with 8 bases between them. This CDR3 region has 13 residues. The CDR3 region has the DNA TGCGCCAGCAGCTCACAGGAGAACTATGGCTACACCTTC. Translated: CASSSQENYGYTF.

In its sample, this clone was seen a few times. The chain links TRBV5-1 to TRBJ2-1; D not certain. The germline V gene encodes CDR1 SGHRS and CDR2 YFSETQ. V gave up 4 bases and J gave up 2 bases, with 13 bases separating them. This CDR3 region has 15 residues. The CDR3 coding sequence is TGCGCCAGCAGCCCGTCCCCCGAGGCCTACAATGAGCAGTTCTTC. Its translation: CASSPSPEAYNEQFF.

The chain employs TRBV5-1 and TRBJ1-1, with 9 bases aligning to TRBD1. Germline loops: CDR1 SGHRS, CDR2 YFSETQ. This CDR3 region has 17 residues. Trimming at V came to 4 bases and at J to 0 bases, leaving 10 bases not matched to a gene. The CDR3 sequence: CASSTWTGAMLNTEAFF. In DNA, the CDR3 is TGCGCCAGCAGCACCTGGACAGGGGCGATGTTGAACACTGAAGCTTTCTTT.

This rearrangement joins TRBV11-2 to TRBJ2-7; 16 nucleotides line up with TRBD2. The V segment lost 5 bases and the J segment 2 bases; nucleotides outside the gene matches: 9. This CDR3 has 18 amino acids. Looked up from germline, CDR1 is SGHAT and CDR2 is FQNNGV. The CDR3 loop reads CASSLGLAGGPPAYEQYF. As DNA, the CDR3 is TGTGCCAGCAGCCTGGGACTAGCGGGAGGGCCTCCAGCCTACGAGCAGTACTTC.

The chain links TRBV6-1 to TRBJ2-1; 8 bases align to TRBD2. The CDR3 contains 15 residues. Germline loops: CDR1 MNHNS, CDR2 SASEGT. J was trimmed by 3 bases and V by 2 bases; bases with no gene match: 3. The CDR3 nucleotides are TGTGCCAGCAGTGAAAGCGGGGGATACTACAATGAGCAGTTCTTC. Translated: CASSESGGYYNEQFF.

V usage is TRBV2 and J usage is TRBJ1-4; D possibly corresponds to TRBD1 (5 bases). The CDR3 is made up of 17 amino acids. Germline values: CDR1 SNHLY, CDR2 FYNNEI. V lost 2 bases to trimming and J lost 7 bases, with 20 bases between them. In nucleotides, the CDR3 is TGTGCCAGCAGTGAATCCCCTTTTGCGGGGGAGGGTGAAAAACTGTTTTTT. Protein: CASSESPFAGEGEKLFF.

The rearrangement links TRBV3-1 (or the pseudogene TRBV3-2) to TRBJ2-5; 13 bases match TRBD2. This CDR3 region has 17 residues. V trimming: 4 bases; J trimming: 5 bases; junction bases outside the gene matches: 10. Germline CDR1 and CDR2: LGHDT and YNNKEL (reference sequence). CDR3 residues: CASSRTGTSGTRETQYF. CDR3 DNA: TGTGCCAGCAGCCGGACAGGGACTAGCGGGACGAGGGAGACCCAGTACTTC.